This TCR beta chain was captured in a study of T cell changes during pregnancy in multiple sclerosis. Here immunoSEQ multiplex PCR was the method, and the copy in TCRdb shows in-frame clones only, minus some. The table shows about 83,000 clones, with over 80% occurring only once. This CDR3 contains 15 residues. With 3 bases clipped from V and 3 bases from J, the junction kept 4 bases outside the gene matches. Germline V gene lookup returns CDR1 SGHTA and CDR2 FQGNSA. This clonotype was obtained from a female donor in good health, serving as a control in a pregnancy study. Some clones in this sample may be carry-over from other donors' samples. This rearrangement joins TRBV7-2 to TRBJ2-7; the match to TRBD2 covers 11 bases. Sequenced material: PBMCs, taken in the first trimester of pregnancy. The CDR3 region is CASSFTSGSHYEQYF. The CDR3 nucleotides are TGTGCCAGCAGCTTTACTAGCGGGAGTCACTACGAGCAGTACTTC. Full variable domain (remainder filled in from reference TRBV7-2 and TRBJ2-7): GAGVSQSPSNKVTEKGKDVELRCDPISGHTALYWYRQSLGQGLEFLIYFQGNSAPDKSGLPSDRFSAERTGGSVSTLTIQRTQQEDSAVYLCASSFTSGSHYEQYFGPGTRLTVT.